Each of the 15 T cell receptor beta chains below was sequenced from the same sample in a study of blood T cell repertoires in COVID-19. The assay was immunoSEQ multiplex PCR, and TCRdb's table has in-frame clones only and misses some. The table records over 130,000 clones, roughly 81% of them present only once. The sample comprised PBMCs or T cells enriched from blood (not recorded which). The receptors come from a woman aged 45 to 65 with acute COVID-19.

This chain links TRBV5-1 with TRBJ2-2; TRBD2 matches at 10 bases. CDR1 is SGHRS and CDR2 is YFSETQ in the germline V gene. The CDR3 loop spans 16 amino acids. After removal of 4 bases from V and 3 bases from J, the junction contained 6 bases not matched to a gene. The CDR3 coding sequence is TGCGCCAGCAGCAGATTAGCGGGAGGTGACACCGGGGAGCTGTTTTTT. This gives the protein CASSRLAGGDTGELFF.

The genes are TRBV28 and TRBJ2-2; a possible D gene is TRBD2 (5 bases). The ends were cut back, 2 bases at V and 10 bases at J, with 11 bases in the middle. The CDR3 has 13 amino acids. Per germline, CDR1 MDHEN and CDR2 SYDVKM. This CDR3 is CASSLVGIKELFF. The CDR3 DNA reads TGTGCCAGCAGTTTAGTCGGGATCAAGGAGCTGTTTTTT.

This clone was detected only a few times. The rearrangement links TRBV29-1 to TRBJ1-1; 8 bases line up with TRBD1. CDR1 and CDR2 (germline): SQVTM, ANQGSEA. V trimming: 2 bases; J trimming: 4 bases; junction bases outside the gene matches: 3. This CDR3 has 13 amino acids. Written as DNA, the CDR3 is TGCAGCGTTGAATTTACAGGGGGCACTGAAGCTTTCTTT. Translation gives CSVEFTGGTEAFF.

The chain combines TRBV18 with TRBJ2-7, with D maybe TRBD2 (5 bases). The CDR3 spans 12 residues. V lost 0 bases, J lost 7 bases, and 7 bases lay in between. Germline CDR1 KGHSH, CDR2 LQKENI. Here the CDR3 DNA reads TGTGCCAGCTCACCACCGTCGGGGGAGCAGTACTTC. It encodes CASSPPSGEQYF.

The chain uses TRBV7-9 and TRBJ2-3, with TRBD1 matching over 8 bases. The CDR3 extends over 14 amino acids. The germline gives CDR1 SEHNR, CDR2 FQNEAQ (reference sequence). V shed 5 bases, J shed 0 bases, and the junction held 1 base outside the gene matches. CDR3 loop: CASSRTGSTDTQYF. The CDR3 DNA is TGTGCCAGCAGCCGGACAGGGAGCACAGATACGCAGTATTTT.

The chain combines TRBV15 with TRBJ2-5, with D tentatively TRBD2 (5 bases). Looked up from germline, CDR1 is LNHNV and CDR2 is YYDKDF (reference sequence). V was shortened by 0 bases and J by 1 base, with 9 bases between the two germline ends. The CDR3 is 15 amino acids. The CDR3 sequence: CATSRDVGAQETQYF. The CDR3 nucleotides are TGTGCCACCAGCAGAGATGTGGGAGCCCAAGAGACCCAGTACTTC.

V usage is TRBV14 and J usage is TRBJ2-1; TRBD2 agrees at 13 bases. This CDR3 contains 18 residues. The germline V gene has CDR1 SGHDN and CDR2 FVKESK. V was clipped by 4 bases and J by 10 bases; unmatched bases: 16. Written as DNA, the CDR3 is TGTGCCAGCAGCCCACGAACACCGGGACTAGCGGGGATAAGGGAGCAGTTCTTC. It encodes CASSPRTPGLAGIREQFF.

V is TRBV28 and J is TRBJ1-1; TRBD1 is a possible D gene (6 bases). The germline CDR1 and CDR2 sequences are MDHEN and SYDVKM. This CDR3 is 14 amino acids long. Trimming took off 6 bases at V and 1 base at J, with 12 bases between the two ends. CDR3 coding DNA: TGTGCCAGCAGCCGGAGGGGGGGGAACACTGAAGCTTTCTTT. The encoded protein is CASSRRGGNTEAFF.

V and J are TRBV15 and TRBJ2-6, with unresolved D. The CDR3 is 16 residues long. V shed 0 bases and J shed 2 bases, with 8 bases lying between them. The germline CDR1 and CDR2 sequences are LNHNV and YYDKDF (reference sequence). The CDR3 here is CATSRDNEAGANVLTF. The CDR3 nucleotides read TGTGCCACCAGCAGAGATAATGAGGCTGGGGCCAACGTCCTGACTTTC.

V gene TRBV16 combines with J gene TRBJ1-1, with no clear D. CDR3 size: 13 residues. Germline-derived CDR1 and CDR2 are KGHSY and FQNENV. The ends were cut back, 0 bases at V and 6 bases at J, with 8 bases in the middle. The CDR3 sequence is CASSQSEGSEAFF. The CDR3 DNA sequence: TGTGCCAGCAGCCAATCGGAGGGTTCTGAAGCTTTCTTT.

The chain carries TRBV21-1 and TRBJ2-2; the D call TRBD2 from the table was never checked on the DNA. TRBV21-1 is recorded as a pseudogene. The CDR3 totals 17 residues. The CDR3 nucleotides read TGTGCCAGCAGGGGGACTAGCGGGAGATCGAACACCGGGGAGCTGTTTTTT. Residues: CASRGTSGRSNTGELFF.

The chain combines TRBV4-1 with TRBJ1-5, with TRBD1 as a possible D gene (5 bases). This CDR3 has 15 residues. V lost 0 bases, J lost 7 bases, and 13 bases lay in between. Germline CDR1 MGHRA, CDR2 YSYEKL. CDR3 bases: TGCGCCAGCAGCCAAGAGGAGGGGAGCGGGCAGCCCCAGCATTTT. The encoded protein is CASSQEEGSGQPQHF.

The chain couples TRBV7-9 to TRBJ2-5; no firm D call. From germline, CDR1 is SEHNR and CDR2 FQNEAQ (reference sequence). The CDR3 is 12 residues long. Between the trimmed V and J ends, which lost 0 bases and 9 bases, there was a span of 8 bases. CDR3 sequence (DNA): TGTGCCAGCAGCTTAGCGCTTGCGCCCCAGTACTTC. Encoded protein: CASSLALAPQYF.

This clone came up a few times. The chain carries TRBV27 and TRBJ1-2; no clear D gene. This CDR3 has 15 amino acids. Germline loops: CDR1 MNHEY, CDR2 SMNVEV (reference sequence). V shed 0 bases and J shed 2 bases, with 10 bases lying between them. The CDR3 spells CASSLSTRGNYGYTF. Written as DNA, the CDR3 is TGTGCCAGCAGTTTATCCACCAGAGGCAACTATGGCTACACCTTC.

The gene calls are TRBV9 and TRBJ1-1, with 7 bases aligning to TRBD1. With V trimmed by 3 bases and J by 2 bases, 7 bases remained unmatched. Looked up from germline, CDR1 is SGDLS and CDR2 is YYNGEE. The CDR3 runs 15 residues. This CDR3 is CASSAGGRTNTEAFF. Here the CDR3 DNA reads TGTGCCAGCAGCGCAGGGGGGAGAACCAACACTGAAGCTTTCTTT.